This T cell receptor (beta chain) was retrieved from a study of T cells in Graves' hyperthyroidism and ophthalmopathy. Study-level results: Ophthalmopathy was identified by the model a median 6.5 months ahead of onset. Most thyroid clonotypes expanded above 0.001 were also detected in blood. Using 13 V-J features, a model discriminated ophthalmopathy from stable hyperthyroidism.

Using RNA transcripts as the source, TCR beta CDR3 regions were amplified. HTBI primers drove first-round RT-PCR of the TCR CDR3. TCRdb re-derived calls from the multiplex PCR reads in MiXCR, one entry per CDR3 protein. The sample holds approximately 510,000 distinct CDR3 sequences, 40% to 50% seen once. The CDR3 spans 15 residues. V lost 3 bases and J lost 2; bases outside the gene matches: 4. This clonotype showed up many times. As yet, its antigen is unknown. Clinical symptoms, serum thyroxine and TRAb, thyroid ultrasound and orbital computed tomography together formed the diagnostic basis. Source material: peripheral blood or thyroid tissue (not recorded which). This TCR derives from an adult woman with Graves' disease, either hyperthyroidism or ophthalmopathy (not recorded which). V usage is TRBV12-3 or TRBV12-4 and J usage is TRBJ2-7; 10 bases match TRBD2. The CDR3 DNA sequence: TGTGCCAGCAGTTTGCAAGCGGGAGGGACCTACGAGCAGTACTTC. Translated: CASSLQAGGTYEQYF.